The 11 T cell receptor beta chains given below trace back to one sample, sequenced in a study of vaccination effects on CD4 cells after COVID-19. In the ViraFEST assay, antigen-specific CD4+ clonotypes were identified by expansion after peptide-pool stimulation. Subsequent to a culture period of around eleven days, CD4+ T cells were isolated. Participants were vaccinated with two doses of either the BNT162b2 or mRNA-1273 vaccine. TCRdb keeps only in-frame clones here, not all; method: immunoSEQ multiplex PCR. The sample includes tens of thousands of clones, roughly 79% seen only once; the top ten take about 5%. These receptors lack a known antigen. This sample comprised CD4+ T cells from PBMCs cultured with SARS-CoV-2 spike peptides, obtained after COVID-19 vaccination. The receptors were sampled from a human donor who received a COVID-19 vaccine. Some clones in this sample may be carry-over from other donors' samples.

The chain uses TRBV5-1 and TRBJ1-6; D is perhaps TRBD1 (5 bases). The V and J ends lost 1 base and 8 bases respectively, with 13 bases between them. Germline CDR1 SGHRS, CDR2 YFSETQ. The CDR3 covers 15 residues. The CDR3 here is CASSLMWGADSPLHF. In DNA, the CDR3 is TGCGCCAGCAGCTTGATGTGGGGCGCAGATTCACCCCTCCACTTT.

This chain joins TRBV6-5 and TRBJ1-2, with 8 nucleotides matching TRBD1. The germline V gene has CDR1 MNHEY and CDR2 SVGAGI. V lost 8 bases, J lost 5 bases, and 7 bases stayed unmatched. This CDR3 has 13 amino acids. The CDR3 sequence: CASRGQGQYGYTF. CDR3 DNA sequence: TGTGCCAGCCGAGGACAGGGACAGTATGGCTACACCTTC.

This chain links TRBV24-1 with TRBJ2-2, with 7 bases identical to TRBD1. Germline V gene lookup returns CDR1 KGHDR and CDR2 SFDVKD. The CDR3 consists of 14 residues. With V trimmed by 5 bases and J by 1 base, 0 bases remained unmatched. The chain's CDR3 is CATSGTGNTGELFF. The CDR3 nucleotides are TGTGCCACCAGTGGGACAGGGAACACCGGGGAGCTGTTTTTT.

This chain joins TRBV5-1 and TRBJ1-4; no firm D call. Germline V gene lookup returns CDR1 SGHRS and CDR2 YFSETQ. V was shortened by 2 bases and J by 3 bases, with 14 bases between the two germline ends. The CDR3 sequence is 16 residues long. The CDR3 nucleotides read TGCGCCAGCAGCTTTATTAGCGGCCGAGCTAATGAAAAACTGTTTTTT. It encodes CASSFISGRANEKLFF.

V gene TRBV3-1 (or the pseudogene TRBV3-2) combines with J gene TRBJ1-1; 8 bases are a match to TRBD1. The CDR3 contains 15 residues. With V trimmed by 2 bases and J by 1 base, 3 bases remained unmatched. Germline CDR1 and CDR2: LGHDT and YNNKEL (reference sequence). For the CDR3, the DNA is TGTGCCAGCAGCCAAAGACAGGGGTCGAACACTGAAGCTTTCTTT. It codes for CASSQRQGSNTEAFF.

The V call is TRBV6-2 or TRBV6-3, the J call TRBJ2-5; D is unresolved. The CDR3 length is 14 residues. V was cut by 4 bases and J by 0 bases, with 9 bases left in between. Germline assignment: CDR1 MNHEY and CDR2 SVGEGT. The CDR3 DNA sequence: TGTGCCAGCAGTTCCCGGGCCCACCAAGAGACCCAGTACTTC. It is translated as CASSSRAHQETQYF.

The chain links TRBV12-5 to TRBJ1-5, with 10 bases lining up with TRBD1. This CDR3 spans 17 amino acids. Losses at the gene ends were 3 bases for V and 3 bases for J; bases not matched to a gene: 8. Germline CDR1 is LGHNT and CDR2 is FRNRAP. This CDR3 is CASGFQGQGFSNQPQHF. The CDR3 coding sequence is TGTGCTAGTGGTTTCCAGGGACAGGGGTTTTCCAATCAGCCCCAGCATTTT.

V usage is TRBV5-6 and J usage is TRBJ2-2; D is unclear. CDR1 is SGHDT, CDR2 YYEEEE, per germline. V dropped 2 bases and J dropped 6 bases, with 8 bases sitting between them. The CDR3 spans 13 residues. CDR3 residues: CASSLIGSGELFF. CDR3 bases: TGTGCCAGCAGCTTAATTGGGTCCGGGGAGCTGTTTTTT.

By sample fraction, this clone is medium-sized (0.01 to 0.1%). The chain has TRBV15 and TRBJ2-6; D uncertain. The CDR3 totals 17 residues. With 0 bases removed from V and 0 bases from J, the gap between germline ends came to 9 bases. Germline-derived CDR1 and CDR2 are LNHNV and YYDKDF (reference sequence). The CDR3 loop reads CATSRDRGASGANVLTF. CDR3 DNA: TGTGCCACCAGCAGAGATCGCGGAGCCTCTGGGGCCAACGTCCTGACTTTC.

V usage is TRBV11-3 and J usage is TRBJ2-3, with TRBD2 matching 9 bases. CDR1 and CDR2 from the germline V gene are SGHNT and YENEEA. V was pared by 0 bases and J by 9 bases, with 10 bases of the junction left unmatched. This CDR3 is built from 16 residues. The CDR3 nucleotides are TGTGCCAGCAGCTTAGACGGTAGCGGGGGCGTCGACACGCAGTATTTT. Translating gives CASSLDGSGGVDTQYF. Using reference TRBV11-3 and TRBJ2-3 for the parts outside the CDR3, the full variable domain is EAGVVQSPRYKIIEKKQPVAFWCNPISGHNTLYWYLQNLGQGPELLIRYENEEAVDDSQLPKDRFSAERLKGVDSTLKIQPAELGDSAVYLCASSLDGSGGVDTQYFGPGTRLTVL.

Only a few counts were recorded for this clone. The chain carries TRBV6-1 and TRBJ2-1; TRBD2 matches at 11 bases. CDR3 length: 15 amino acids. Looked up from germline, CDR1 is MNHNS and CDR2 is SASEGT. V shed 3 bases, J shed 9 bases, and the junction held 7 bases outside the gene matches. As DNA, the CDR3 is TGTGCCAGCAGTGATAGCGGGGGGGCCACAGTTGAGCAGTTCTTC. The encoded protein is CASSDSGGATVEQFF.